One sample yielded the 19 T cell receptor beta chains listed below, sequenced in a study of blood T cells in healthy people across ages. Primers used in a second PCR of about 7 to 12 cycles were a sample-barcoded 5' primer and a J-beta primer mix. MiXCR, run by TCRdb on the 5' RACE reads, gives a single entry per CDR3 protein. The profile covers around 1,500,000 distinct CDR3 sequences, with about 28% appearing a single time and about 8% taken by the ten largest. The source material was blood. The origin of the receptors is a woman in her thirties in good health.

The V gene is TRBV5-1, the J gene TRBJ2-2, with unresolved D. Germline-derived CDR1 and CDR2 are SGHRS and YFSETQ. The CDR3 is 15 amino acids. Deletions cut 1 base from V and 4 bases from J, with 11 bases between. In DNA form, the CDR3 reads TGCGCCAGCAGCTTGTCCCTGAGTTCCACCGGGGAGCTGTTTTTT. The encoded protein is CASSLSLSSTGELFF.

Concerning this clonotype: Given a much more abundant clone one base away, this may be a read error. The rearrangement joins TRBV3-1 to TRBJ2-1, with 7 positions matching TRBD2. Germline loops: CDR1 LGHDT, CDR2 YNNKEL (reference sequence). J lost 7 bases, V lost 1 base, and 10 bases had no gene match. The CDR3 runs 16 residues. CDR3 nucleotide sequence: TGTGCCAGCAGCCAAGTCCGTGGGGGGGGGTTTAATGAGCAGTTCTTC. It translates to CASSQVRGGGFNEQFF.

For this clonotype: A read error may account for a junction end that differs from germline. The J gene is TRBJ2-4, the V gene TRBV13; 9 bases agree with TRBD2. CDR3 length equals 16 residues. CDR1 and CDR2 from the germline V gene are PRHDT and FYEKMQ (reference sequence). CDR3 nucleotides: TGTGCCAGCAGCTTGACTTGGGGACTAGCCAAAAACATTCAGGACTTC. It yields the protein CASSLTWGLAKNIQDF.

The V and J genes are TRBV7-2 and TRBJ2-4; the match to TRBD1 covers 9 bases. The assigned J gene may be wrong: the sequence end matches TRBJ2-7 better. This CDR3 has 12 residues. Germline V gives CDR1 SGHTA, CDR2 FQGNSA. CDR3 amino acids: CTSSRQGDEQYF. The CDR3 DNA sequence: TGTACCAGCAGCAGACAGGGGGACGAGCAGTACTTC.

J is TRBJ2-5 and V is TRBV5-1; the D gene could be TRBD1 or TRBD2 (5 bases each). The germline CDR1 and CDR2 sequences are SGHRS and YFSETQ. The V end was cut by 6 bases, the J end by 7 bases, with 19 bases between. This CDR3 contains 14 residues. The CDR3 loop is CASTERTGTGTQYF. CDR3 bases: TGCGCCAGCACCGAGAGGACGGGGACCGGGACCCAGTACTTC.

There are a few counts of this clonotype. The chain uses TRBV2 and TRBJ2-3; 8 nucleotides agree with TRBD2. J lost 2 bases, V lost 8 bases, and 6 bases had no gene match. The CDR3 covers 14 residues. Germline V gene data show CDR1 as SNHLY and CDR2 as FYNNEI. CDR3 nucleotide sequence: TGTGCCAGCTTGTATAGCGGGGACACAGATACGCAGTATTTT. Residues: CASLYSGDTDTQYF. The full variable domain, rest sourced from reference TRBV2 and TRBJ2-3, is EPEVTQTPSHQVTQMGQEVILRCVPISNHLYFYWYRQILGQKVEFLVSFYNNEISEKSEIFDDQFSVERPDGSNFTLKIRSTKLEDSAMYFCASLYSGDTDTQYFGPGTRLTVL.

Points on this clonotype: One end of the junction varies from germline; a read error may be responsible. In DNA form, the CDR3 reads TGTGCCGGCTCATCGACAGGGGACTTCTATGGCTACACCTTC. It yields the protein CAGSSTGDFYGYTF. The chain carries TRBV18 and TRBJ1-2, with TRBD1 matching 8 bases. CDR3 length: 14 residues. In germline, CDR1 is KGHSH, CDR2 LQKENI. Looking up the rest from reference TRBV18 and TRBJ1-2 gives the full variable domain: NAGVMQNPRHLVRRRGQEARLRCSPMKGHSHVYWYRQLPEEGLKFMVYLQKENIIDESGMPKERFSAEFPKEGPSILRIQQVVRGDSAAYFCAGSSTGDFYGYTFGSGTRLTVV.

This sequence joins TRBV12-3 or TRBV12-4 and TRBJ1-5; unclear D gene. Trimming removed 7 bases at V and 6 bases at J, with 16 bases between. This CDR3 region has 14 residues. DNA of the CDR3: TGTGCCAGCACGCGGACGGGAGAGGGTCAGCCCCAGCATTTT. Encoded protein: CASTRTGEGQPQHF.

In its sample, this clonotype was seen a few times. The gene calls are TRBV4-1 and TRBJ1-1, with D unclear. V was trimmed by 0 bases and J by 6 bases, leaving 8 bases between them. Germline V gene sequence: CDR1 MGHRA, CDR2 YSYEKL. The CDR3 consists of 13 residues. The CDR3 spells CASSQEWGPEAFF. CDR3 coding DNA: TGCGCCAGCAGCCAAGAGTGGGGTCCTGAAGCTTTCTTT.

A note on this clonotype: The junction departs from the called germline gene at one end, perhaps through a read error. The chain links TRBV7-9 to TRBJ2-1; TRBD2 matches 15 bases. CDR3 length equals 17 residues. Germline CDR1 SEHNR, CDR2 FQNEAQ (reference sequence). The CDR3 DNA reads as TGTGCCAGCAGCTTAGGGACTAGCGGGAGGGCCGGCAATGAGCAGGTCTTC. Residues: CASSLGTSGRAGNEQVF.

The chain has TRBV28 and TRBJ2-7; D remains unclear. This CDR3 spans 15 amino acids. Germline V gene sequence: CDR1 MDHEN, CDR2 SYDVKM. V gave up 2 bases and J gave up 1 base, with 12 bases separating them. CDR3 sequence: CASSLPAPASYEQYF. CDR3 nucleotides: TGTGCCAGCAGTTTACCAGCTCCTGCATCCTACGAGCAGTACTTC.

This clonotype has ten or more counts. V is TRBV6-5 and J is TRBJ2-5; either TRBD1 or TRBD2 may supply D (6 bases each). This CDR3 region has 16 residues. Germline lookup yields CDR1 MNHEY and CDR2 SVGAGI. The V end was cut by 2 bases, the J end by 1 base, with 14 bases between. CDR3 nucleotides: TGTGCCAGCAGTTACGATAGCGGACAGCTCCAAGAGACCCAGTACTTC. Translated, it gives CASSYDSGQLQETQYF.

CDR3 in amino acids: CASSLVGSFYEQYF. The CDR3 bases are TGTGCCAGCAGTTTGGTCGGATCTTTCTACGAGCAGTACTTC. The chain combines TRBV12-3 or TRBV12-4 with TRBJ2-7; no firm D call. The V end lost 3 bases, the J end lost 3 bases, and 12 bases lay between the germline ends. The CDR3 length is 14 residues.

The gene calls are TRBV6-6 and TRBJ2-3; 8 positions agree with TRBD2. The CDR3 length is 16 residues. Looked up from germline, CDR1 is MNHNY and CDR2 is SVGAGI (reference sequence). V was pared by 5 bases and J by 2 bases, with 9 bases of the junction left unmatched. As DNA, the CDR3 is TGTGCCAGCAGTCCGCGGGGGGCACCGAACACAGATACGCAGTATTTT. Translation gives CASSPRGAPNTDTQYF.

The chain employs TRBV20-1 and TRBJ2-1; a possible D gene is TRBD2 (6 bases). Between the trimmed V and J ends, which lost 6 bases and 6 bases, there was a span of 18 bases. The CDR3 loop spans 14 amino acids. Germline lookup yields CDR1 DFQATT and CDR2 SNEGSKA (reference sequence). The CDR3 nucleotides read TGCAGTGCCCAATCGGGACGGGGAGGCAATGAGCAGTTCTTC. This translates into CSAQSGRGGNEQFF.

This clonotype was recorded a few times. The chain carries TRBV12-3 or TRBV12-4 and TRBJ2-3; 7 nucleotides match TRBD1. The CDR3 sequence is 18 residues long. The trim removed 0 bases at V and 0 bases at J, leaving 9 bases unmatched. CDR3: CASSLALWGTASTDTQYF. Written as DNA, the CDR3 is TGTGCCAGCAGTTTAGCGCTATGGGGGACAGCTAGCACAGATACGCAGTATTTT.

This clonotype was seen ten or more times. The CDR3 region has the DNA TGTGCCAGCACGGACAGGGCGGTTGCTTCACCCCTCCACTTT. It translates to CASTDRAVASPLHF. The V call is TRBV12-3 or TRBV12-4, the J call TRBJ1-6; 8 bases align to TRBD1. The length of the CDR3 is 14 residues. The J segment lost 9 bases and the V segment lost 7 bases, leaving 8 bases of the junction unmatched.

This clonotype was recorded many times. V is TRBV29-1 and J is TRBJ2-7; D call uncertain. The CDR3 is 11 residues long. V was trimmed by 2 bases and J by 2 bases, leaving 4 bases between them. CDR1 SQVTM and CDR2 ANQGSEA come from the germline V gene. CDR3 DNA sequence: TGCAGCGTTGAAAGGACCTACGAGCAGTACTTC. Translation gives CSVERTYEQYF.

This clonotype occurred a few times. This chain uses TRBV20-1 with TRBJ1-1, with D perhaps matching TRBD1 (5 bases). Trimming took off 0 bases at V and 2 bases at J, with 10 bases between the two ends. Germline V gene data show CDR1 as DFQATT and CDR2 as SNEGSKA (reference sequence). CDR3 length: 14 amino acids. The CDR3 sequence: CSAREEGSNTEAFF. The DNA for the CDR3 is TGCAGTGCTAGAGAGGAGGGGTCCAACACTGAAGCTTTCTTT.